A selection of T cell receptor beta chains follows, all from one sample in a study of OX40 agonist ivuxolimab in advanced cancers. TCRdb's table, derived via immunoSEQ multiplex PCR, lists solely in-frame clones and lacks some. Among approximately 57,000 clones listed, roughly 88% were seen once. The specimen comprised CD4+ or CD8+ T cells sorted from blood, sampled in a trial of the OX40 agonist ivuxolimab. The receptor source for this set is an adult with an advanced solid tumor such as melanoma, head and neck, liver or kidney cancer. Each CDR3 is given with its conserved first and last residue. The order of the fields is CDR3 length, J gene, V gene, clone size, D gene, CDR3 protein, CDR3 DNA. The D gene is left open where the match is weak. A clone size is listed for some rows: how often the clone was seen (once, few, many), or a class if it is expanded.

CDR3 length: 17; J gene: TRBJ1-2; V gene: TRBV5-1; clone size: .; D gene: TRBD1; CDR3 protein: CASRDRDRGYTNYGYTF; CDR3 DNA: TGCGCCAGCAGGGACCGGGACAGGGGGTACACTAACTATGGCTACACCTTC
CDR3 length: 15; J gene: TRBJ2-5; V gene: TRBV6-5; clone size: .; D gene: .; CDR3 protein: CASSSAEDLVETQYF; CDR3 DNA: TGTGCCAGCAGTTCGGCGGAAGACTTGGTGGAGACCCAGTACTTC
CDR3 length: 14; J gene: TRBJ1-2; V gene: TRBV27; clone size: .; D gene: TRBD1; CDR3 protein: CASSPDRDSYGYTF; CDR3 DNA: TGTGCCAGCAGTCCCGACAGGGATTCGTATGGCTACACCTTC
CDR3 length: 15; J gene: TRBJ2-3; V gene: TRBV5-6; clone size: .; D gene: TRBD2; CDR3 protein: CASSASSGSRDTQYF; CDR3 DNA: TGTGCCAGCAGCGCGTCTAGCGGGAGTCGAGATACGCAGTATTTT
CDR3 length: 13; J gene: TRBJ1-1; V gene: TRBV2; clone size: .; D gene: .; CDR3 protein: CASSEEAGTEAFF; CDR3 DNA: TGTGCCAGCAGTGAAGAGGCAGGCACTGAAGCTTTCTTT
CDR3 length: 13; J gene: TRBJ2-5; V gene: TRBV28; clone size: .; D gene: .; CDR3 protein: CASTMWMEETQYF; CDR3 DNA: TGTGCCAGCACTATGTGGATGGAAGAGACCCAGTACTTC
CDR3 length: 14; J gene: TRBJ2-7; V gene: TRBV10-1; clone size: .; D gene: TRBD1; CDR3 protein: CASISDRASYEQYF; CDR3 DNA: TGCGCCAGCATCTCGGACAGGGCCTCCTACGAGCAGTACTTC
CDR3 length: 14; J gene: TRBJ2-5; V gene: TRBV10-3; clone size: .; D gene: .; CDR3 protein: CAISSGTYQETQYF; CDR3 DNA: TGTGCCATCAGCTCCGGGACATATCAAGAGACCCAGTACTTC
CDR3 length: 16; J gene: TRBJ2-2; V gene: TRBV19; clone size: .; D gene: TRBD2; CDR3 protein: CASQRGAGGRTGELFF; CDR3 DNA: TGTGCCTCCCAAAGAGGAGCGGGAGGAAGGACCGGGGAGCTGTTTTTT
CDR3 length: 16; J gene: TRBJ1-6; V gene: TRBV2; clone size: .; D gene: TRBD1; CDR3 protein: CASSERDRADNSPLHF; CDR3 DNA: TGTGCCAGCAGTGAACGCGACAGGGCGGATAATTCACCCCTCCACTTT
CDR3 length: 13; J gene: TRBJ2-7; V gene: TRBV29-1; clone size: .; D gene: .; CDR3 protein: CSVARGEDREQYF; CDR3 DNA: TGCAGCGTTGCGAGGGGCGAGGACCGAGAGCAGTACTTC
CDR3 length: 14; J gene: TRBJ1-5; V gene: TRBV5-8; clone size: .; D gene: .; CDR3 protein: CASSLAGSGQPQHF; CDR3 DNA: TGTGCCAGCAGCTTGGCTGGATCTGGTCAGCCCCAGCATTTT
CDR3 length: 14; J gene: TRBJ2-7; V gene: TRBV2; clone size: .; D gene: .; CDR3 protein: CASSSQSGVYEQYF; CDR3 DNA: TGTGCCAGCAGTTCGCAATCCGGGGTCTACGAGCAGTACTTC
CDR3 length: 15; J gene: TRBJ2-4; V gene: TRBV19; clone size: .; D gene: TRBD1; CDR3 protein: CASSPWTGGKNIQYF; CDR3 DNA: TGTGCCAGTAGTCCCTGGACAGGGGGAAAAAACATTCAGTACTTC
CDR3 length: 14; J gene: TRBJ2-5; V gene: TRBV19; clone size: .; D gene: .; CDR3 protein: CASSIGRNQETQYF; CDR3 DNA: TGTGCCAGTAGTATTGGGAGGAACCAAGAGACCCAGTACTTC
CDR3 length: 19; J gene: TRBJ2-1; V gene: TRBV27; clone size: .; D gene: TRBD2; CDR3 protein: CASSPPAGLAGYTYNEQFF; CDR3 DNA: TGTGCCAGCAGTCCCCCAGCGGGACTAGCGGGATACACCTACAATGAGCAGTTCTTC
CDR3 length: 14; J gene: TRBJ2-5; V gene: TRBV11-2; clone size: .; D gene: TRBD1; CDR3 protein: CASSGTASSETQYF; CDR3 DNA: TGTGCCAGCAGCGGGACAGCGTCATCAGAGACCCAGTACTTC
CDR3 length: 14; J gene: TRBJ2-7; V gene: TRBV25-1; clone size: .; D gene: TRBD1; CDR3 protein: CASSLQGAGYEQYF; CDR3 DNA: TGTGCCAGCAGTCTACAGGGGGCTGGATACGAGCAGTACTTC
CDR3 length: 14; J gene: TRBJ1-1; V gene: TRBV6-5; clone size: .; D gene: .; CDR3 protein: CASSYRRDSTEAFF; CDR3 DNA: TGTGCCAGCAGTTACAGAAGGGACTCCACTGAAGCTTTCTTT
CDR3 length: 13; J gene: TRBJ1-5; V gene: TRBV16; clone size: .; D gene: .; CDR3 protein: CASSQSSDQPQHF; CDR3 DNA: TGTGCCAGCAGCCAATCCTCGGATCAGCCCCAGCATTTT
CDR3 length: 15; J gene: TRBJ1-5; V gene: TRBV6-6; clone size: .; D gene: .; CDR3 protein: CASRYAGEPNQPQHF; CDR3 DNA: TGTGCCAGCAGGTATGCCGGGGAACCCAATCAGCCCCAGCATTTT
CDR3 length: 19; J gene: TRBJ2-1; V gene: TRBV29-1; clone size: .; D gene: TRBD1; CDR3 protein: CSVEGGGQASGSFSVEQFF; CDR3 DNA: TGCAGCGTTGAAGGGGGTGGACAGGCCAGTGGGAGTTTCAGCGTTGAGCAGTTCTTC
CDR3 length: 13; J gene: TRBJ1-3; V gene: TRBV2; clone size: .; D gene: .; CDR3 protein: CASSETLGNTIYF; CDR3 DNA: TGTGCCAGCAGTGAAACACTTGGAAACACCATATATTTT
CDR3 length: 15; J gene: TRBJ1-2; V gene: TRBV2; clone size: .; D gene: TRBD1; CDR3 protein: CASRAQGVANYGYTF; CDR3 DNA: TGTGCCAGCAGGGCGCAGGGGGTAGCTAACTATGGCTACACCTTC
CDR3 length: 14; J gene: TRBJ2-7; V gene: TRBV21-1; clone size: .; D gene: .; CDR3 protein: CASSTKQGTYEQYF; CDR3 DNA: TGTGCCAGCAGCACCAAGCAGGGTACCTACGAGCAGTACTTC
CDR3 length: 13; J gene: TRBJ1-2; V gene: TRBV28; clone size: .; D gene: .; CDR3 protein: CASSSPANYGYTF; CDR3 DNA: TGTGCCAGCAGTTCCCCTGCTAACTATGGCTACACCTTC
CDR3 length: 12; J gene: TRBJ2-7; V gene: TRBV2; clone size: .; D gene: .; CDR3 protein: CASTREAYEQYF; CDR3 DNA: TGTGCCAGCACCAGGGAGGCCTACGAGCAGTACTTC
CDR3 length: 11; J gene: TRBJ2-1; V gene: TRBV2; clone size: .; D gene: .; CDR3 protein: CASSLNNEQFF; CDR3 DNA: TGTGCCAGCAGTCTTAATAATGAGCAGTTCTTC
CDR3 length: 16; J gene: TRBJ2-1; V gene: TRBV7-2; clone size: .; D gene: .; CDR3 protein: CASSQGGLAGLNEQFF; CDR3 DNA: TGTGCCAGCAGCCAGGGGGGGCTAGCGGGTCTGAATGAGCAGTTCTTC
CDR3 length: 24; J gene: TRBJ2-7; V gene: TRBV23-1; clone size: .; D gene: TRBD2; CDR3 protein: CASSQSRGFGASGSQSPGSYEQYF; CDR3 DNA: TGCGCCAGCAGTCAATCGCGGGGCTTCGGTGCTAGCGGGAGTCAAAGTCCGGGTAGCTACGAGCAGTACTTC
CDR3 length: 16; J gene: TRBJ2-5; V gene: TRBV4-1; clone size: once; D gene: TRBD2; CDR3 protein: CASSQGLAGGWETQYF; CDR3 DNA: TGCGCCAGCAGCCAAGGGCTAGCGGGAGGGTGGGAGACCCAGTACTTC
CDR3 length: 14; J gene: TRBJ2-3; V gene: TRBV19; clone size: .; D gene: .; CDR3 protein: CASRENSRTDTQYF; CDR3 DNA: TGTGCCAGTAGAGAAAATAGCCGCACAGATACGCAGTATTTT
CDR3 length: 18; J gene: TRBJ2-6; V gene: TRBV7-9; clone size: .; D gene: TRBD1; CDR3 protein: CASSLPRDRTSGANVLTF; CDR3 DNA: TGTGCCAGCAGCTTACCCCGGGACAGGACCTCTGGGGCCAACGTCCTGACTTTC
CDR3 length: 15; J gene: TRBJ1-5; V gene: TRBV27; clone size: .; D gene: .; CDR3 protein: CASPTRFAGNQPQHF; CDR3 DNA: TGTGCCAGCCCCACTCGGTTTGCAGGCAATCAGCCCCAGCATTTT
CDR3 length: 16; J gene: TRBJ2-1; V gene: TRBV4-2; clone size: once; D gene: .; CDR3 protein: CASSQESGLTYNEQFF; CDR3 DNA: TGTGCCAGCAGCCAAGAATCGGGACTTACGTACAATGAGCAGTTCTTC
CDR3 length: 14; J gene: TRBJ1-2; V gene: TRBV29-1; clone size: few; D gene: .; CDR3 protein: CSVGGGGRAYGYTF; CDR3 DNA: TGCAGCGTTGGCGGTGGAGGCAGAGCCTATGGCTACACCTTC
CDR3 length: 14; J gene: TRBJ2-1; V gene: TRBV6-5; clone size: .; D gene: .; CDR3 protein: CASTSYAGYNEQFF; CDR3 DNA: TGTGCCAGCACCAGTTACGCGGGATACAATGAGCAGTTCTTC
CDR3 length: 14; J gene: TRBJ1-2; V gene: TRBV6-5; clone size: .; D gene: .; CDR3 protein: CASSYSRDNYGYTF; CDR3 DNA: TGTGCCAGCAGTTACTCGAGGGATAACTATGGCTACACCTTC
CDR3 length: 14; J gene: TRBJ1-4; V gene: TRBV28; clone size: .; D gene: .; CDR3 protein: CASSRQLNHEKLFF; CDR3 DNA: TGTGCCAGCAGTCGACAGCTAAATCATGAAAAACTGTTTTTT
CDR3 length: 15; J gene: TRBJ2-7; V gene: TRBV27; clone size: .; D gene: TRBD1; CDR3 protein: CASSLGQGFSYEQYF; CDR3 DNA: TGTGCCAGCAGTTTAGGACAGGGGTTCTCCTACGAGCAGTACTTC
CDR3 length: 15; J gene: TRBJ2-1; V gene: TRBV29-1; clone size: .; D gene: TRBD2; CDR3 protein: CSVVLASGGGTEQFF; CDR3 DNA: TGCAGCGTTGTTCTCGCTAGCGGGGGAGGCACTGAGCAGTTCTTC
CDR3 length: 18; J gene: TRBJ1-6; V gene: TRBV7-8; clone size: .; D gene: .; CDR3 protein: CASSLVMMRSSYNSPLHF; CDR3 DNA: TGTGCCAGCAGCTTAGTAATGATGAGAAGCTCCTATAATTCACCCCTCCACTTT
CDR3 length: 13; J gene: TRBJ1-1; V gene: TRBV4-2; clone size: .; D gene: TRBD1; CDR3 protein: CASSLTGGTEAFF; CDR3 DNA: TGTGCCAGCAGCCTCACAGGGGGCACTGAAGCTTTCTTT
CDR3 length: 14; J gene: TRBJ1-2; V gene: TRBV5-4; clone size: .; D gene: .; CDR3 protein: CASSDRSFSRGYTF; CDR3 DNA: TGTGCCAGCAGCGACAGGAGTTTTTCTCGTGGCTACACCTTC
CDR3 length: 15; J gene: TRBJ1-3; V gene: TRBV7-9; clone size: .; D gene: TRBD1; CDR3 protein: CASSQGAHSGNTIYF; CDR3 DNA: TGTGCCAGCAGCCAGGGGGCTCACTCTGGAAACACCATATATTTT
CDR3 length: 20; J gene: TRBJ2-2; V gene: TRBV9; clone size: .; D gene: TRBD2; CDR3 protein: CASSVTQGLAGGPIAGELFF; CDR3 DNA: TGTGCCAGCAGCGTAACTCAAGGACTAGCGGGAGGGCCTATCGCCGGGGAGCTGTTTTTT
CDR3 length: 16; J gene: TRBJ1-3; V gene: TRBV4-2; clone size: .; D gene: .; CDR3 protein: CASSQGQTISGNTIYF; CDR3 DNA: TGTGCCAGCAGCCAAGGACAGACGATCTCTGGAAACACCATATATTTT
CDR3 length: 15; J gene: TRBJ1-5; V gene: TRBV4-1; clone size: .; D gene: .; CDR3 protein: CASSQQNTQGQPQHF; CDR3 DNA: TGCGCCAGCAGCCAGCAGAACACCCAGGGACAGCCCCAGCATTTT
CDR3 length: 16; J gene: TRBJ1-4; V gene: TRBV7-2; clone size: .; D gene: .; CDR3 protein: CASSSGHPATNEKLFF; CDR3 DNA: TGTGCCAGCAGCTCCGGACACCCGGCGACTAATGAAAAACTGTTTTTT
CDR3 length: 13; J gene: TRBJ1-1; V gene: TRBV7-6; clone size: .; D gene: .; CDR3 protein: CASSLGEYTEAFF; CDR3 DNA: TGTGCCAGCAGCTTGGGGGAGTACACTGAAGCTTTCTTT
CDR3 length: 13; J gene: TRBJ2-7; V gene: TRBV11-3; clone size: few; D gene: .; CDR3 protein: CASSLGKTYEQYF; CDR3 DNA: TGTGCCAGCAGCTTGGGGAAAACCTACGAGCAGTACTTC
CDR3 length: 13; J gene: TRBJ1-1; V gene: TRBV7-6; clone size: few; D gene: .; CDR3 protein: CASSLTGNTEAFF; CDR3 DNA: TGTGCCAGCAGCTTAACAGGGAACACTGAAGCTTTCTTT